This TCR beta chain was sequenced in a study of T-cell memory formation after mild COVID-19. Constant-segment primers served in 5'RACE that generated TCR alpha and TCR beta cDNA libraries bearing sample barcodes and UMIs. TCRdb independently ran MiXCR on the 5' RACE reads; one entry per CDR3 protein. This sample yields 210,000 or so distinct CDR3 sequences, of which around 18% are seen a single time; 2.4% belongs to the top ten. This clonotype was picked up a small number of times. The CDR3 is made up of 13 amino acids. Trimming cost V 3 bases and J 2 bases, with 7 bases left between them. Germline CDR1 reads KGHSH; CDR2 reads LQKENI.

The TCR originated in an adult woman who had mild COVID-19 (a few samples of this study predate the infection). Cell type and time point are not known. What was sequenced was PBMCs or a T cell subset sorted from them (not recorded which). The genes are TRBV18 and TRBJ1-1; D uncertain. The CDR3 region has the DNA TGTGCCAGCTCACCTAGCCTAAACACTGAAGCTTTCTTT. Amino acid sequence: CASSPSLNTEAFF. Supplemented by reference TRBV18 and TRBJ1-1, the full variable domain reads NAGVMQNPRHLVRRRGQEARLRCSPMKGHSHVYWYRQLPEEGLKFMVYLQKENIIDESGMPKERFSAEFPKEGPSILRIQQVVRGDSAAYFCASSPSLNTEAFFGQGTRLTVV.